These 25 T cell receptor beta chains were sequenced from one sample in a study of T cells in Graves' hyperthyroidism and ophthalmopathy. The source material, RNA transcripts, was used to amplify TCR beta CDR3 regions. The HTBI primer set served for first-round RT-PCR of the TCR CDR3. Each CDR3 protein is one row after TCRdb ran MiXCR on the multiplex PCR reads. The sample holds roughly 500,000 distinct CDR3 sequences, roughly a quarter seen once. Material for sequencing was blood. These receptors were taken from a woman under 40 with Graves' ophthalmopathy.

This clonotype has a handful of counts. The chain joins TRBV2 to TRBJ1-1; D uncertain. The V end lost 7 bases, the J end lost 11 bases, and 14 bases lay between the germline ends. The CDR3 spans 11 residues. CDR1 and CDR2 from the germline V gene are SNHLY and FYNNEI. The CDR3: CASTDGVWAFF. DNA of the CDR3: TGTGCCAGCACCGACGGTGTATGGGCTTTCTTT.

This chain links TRBV28 with TRBJ1-2; 7 nucleotides align to TRBD1. This CDR3 region has 14 residues. J lost 2 bases, V lost 8 bases, and 8 bases had no gene match. Per the germline V gene, CDR1 is MDHEN and CDR2 is SYDVKM. The DNA of the CDR3 is TGTGCCAGCGTCCGGGGACAGAAAAACTATGGCTACACCTTC. Its translation: CASVRGQKNYGYTF.

This clonotype has at least ten counts. The chain carries TRBV12-3 or TRBV12-4 and TRBJ1-2; unclear D gene. The length of the CDR3 is 15 residues. Between the trimmed V and J ends, which lost 5 bases and 5 bases, there was a span of 18 bases. CDR3 nucleotides: TGTGCCAGCAGTCACCGGGAAAGAACTTCATATGGCTACACCTTC. Translating gives CASSHRERTSYGYTF.

The rearrangement uses TRBV19 and TRBJ1-2; D is perhaps TRBD1 (5 bases). This CDR3 contains 15 residues. The V gene's germline CDR1 is LNHDA and CDR2 SQIVND (reference sequence). V shed 6 bases and J shed 6 bases, with 20 bases lying between them. The CDR3 loop is CASRRSGTPGDGYTF. In DNA form, the CDR3 reads TGTGCCAGTAGGCGATCCGGGACTCCTGGGGATGGCTACACCTTC. Looking up the rest from reference TRBV19 and TRBJ1-2 gives the full variable domain: DGGITQSPKYLFRKEGQNVTLSCEQNLNHDAMYWYRQDPGQGLRLIYYSQIVNDFQKGDIAEGYSVSREKKESFPLTVTSAQKNPTAFYLCASRRSGTPGDGYTFGSGTRLTVV.

This clonotype showed up many times. The CDR3 DNA reads as TGTGCCAGCAGCACTAATCCGGGACAGAACACCGGGGAGCTGTTTTTT. Translating it yields CASSTNPGQNTGELFF. The chain recombines TRBV11-2 with TRBJ2-2; TRBD1 might be the D (6 bases). V gave up 5 bases and J gave up 1 base, with 14 bases separating them. Germline loops: CDR1 SGHAT, CDR2 FQNNGV. The CDR3 covers 16 residues.

J is TRBJ2-7 and V is TRBV25-1, with TRBD1 identical over 7 bases. J was trimmed by 5 bases and V by 8 bases; bases with no gene match: 12. Per the germline V gene, CDR1 is MGHDK and CDR2 is SYGVNS. The CDR3 length is 14 residues. Here the CDR3 reads CASRQGEGGHEQYF. The CDR3 coding sequence is TGTGCCAGCCGCCAGGGGGAAGGGGGCCACGAGCAGTACTTC.

The J gene is TRBJ2-2, the V gene TRBV3-1; 14 bases align to TRBD2. Germline V gene sequence: CDR1 LGHDT, CDR2 YNNKEL (reference sequence). The CDR3 sequence is 17 residues long. The V and J ends lost 7 bases and 3 bases, in that order; junction bases with no gene match: 7. This chain's CDR3 is CASTKTSGGAYTGELFF. The CDR3 DNA reads as TGTGCCAGCACTAAGACTAGCGGGGGGGCCTACACCGGGGAGCTGTTTTTT. Full variable domain (rest looked up from reference TRBV3-1 and TRBJ2-2): DTAVSQTPKYLVTQMGNDKSIKCEQNLGHDTMYWYKQDSKKFLKIMFSYNNKELIINETVPNRFSPKSPDKAHLNLHINSLELGDSAVYFCASTKTSGGAYTGELFFGEGSRLTVL.

The rearrangement uses TRBV27 and TRBJ1-1; no firm D call. Trimming left V 5 bases short and J 1 base short, with 11 bases between. This CDR3 is built from 14 residues. Germline V gene data show CDR1 as MNHEY and CDR2 as SMNVEV (reference sequence). The CDR3 DNA follows: TGTGCCAGCAGTGCCTTCAGACAGAACACTGAAGCTTTCTTT. Translating it yields CASSAFRQNTEAFF.

The chain combines TRBV11-2 with TRBJ1-1; D is unresolved. The length of the CDR3 is 13 residues. Germline CDR1 reads SGHAT; CDR2 reads FQNNGV. Trimming left V 8 bases short and J 0 bases short, with 10 bases between. The DNA of the CDR3 is TGTGCCAGCCAGCGAGGAGTGAACACTGAAGCTTTCTTT. This gives the protein CASQRGVNTEAFF.

This clonotype showed up many times. The chain recombines TRBV19 with TRBJ2-7; 8 bases line up with TRBD1. The germline CDR1 and CDR2 sequences are LNHDA and SQIVND (reference sequence). V dropped 3 bases and J dropped 0; count of bases not matched to a gene: 7. The CDR3 runs 16 residues. CDR3 in DNA: TGTGCCAGTAGTATCTCTTGGGACAGGACCTCCTACGAGCAGTACTTC. This gives the protein CASSISWDRTSYEQYF.

The genes are TRBV20-1 and TRBJ2-7; TRBD1 matches at 8 bases. The J segment lost 5 bases and the V segment lost 0 bases, leaving 9 bases of the junction unmatched. CDR1 is DFQATT and CDR2 is SNEGSKA in the germline V gene (reference sequence). The CDR3 contains 15 residues. The CDR3, as DNA: TGCAGTGCTAGAGATCAGGGGGCTCTAGGGGACGAGCAGTACTTC. Amino acids: CSARDQGALGDEQYF.

This clonotype was counted at least ten times. The chain couples TRBV2 to TRBJ2-7; perhaps TRBD1 as D (5 bases). CDR1 SNHLY and CDR2 FYNNEI come from the germline V gene. This CDR3 is built from 15 residues. The V and J ends lost 1 base and 0 bases respectively, with 10 bases between them. The CDR3: CASSEDDSTSYEQYF. Here the CDR3 DNA reads TGTGCCAGCAGTGAAGACGACAGTACCTCCTACGAGCAGTACTTC.

The sample holds many counts of this clonotype. A junction end diverges from the germline sequence, so it may reflect a read error. For the CDR3, the DNA is TGTGCCAGCAATCCAGGGGAGGGAAACATTAAGTACTTC. This encodes CASNPGEGNIKYF. The chain is built from TRBV28 and TRBJ2-4; D may be TRBD2 (7 bases). CDR3 length: 13 residues. From germline, CDR1 is MDHEN and CDR2 SYDVKM.

The rearrangement uses TRBV3-1 and TRBJ2-5, with no clear D. The ends were cut back, 2 bases at V and 4 bases at J, with 8 bases in the middle. This CDR3 has 13 amino acids. Germline V gives CDR1 LGHDT, CDR2 YNNKEL (reference sequence). The CDR3 DNA reads as TGTGCCAGCAGCCAAAACCCAGGAGAGACCCAGTACTTC. Protein sequence: CASSQNPGETQYF.

This clonotype was seen repeatedly, ten times or more. V gene TRBV12-3 or TRBV12-4 combines with J gene TRBJ2-5; D is perhaps TRBD1 (6 bases). V was trimmed by 6 bases and J by 5 bases, leaving 13 bases between them. CDR3 length: 13 amino acids. CDR3 nucleotides: TGTGCCAGCAGCGAGGACAGCACGGAGACCCAGTACTTC. Translated, it gives CASSEDSTETQYF.

This clonotype was seen ten or more times. The CDR3 carries no conserved terminal phenylalanine or tryptophan, so it likely arises from a read error. The chain recombines TRBV7-3 with TRBJ2-2; D is unclear. CDR3 length: 15 amino acids. Trimming cost V 5 bases and J 2 bases, with 12 bases left between them. Germline CDR1 reads SGHTA; CDR2 reads FQGTGA. CDR3 sequence: CASSPRSLNTGELFL. The CDR3 DNA follows: TGTGCCAGCAGCCCCCGGTCCCTTAACACCGGGGAGCTGTTTCTT.

This clonotype was recorded at least ten times. The chain carries TRBV20-1 and TRBJ2-7, with 9 bases lining up with TRBD1. V lost 0 bases, J lost 6 bases, and 12 bases stayed unmatched. Germline V gives CDR1 DFQATT, CDR2 SNEGSKA (reference sequence). This CDR3 comprises 16 residues. CDR3 in amino acids: CSARDPTRTGAGEQYF. As DNA, the CDR3 is TGCAGTGCTAGAGATCCGACCCGGACAGGGGCGGGCGAGCAGTACTTC.

The table lists this clonotype with a few counts. The chain combines TRBV6-5 with TRBJ1-5, with 8 nucleotides matching TRBD1. Looked up from germline, CDR1 is MNHEY and CDR2 is SVGAGI. The CDR3 totals 17 residues. The junction had 9 bases not matched to a gene; V was cut back by 4 bases and J by 1 base. CDR3 coding DNA: TGTGCCAGCAGTTGGGACAGGCGGAAACTAAGCAATCAGCCCCAGCATTTT. Translated: CASSWDRRKLSNQPQHF.

The chain couples TRBV2 to TRBJ1-2, with 8 bases identical to TRBD1. The ends lost 3 bases at V and 5 bases at J; junction bases unmatched: 5. The CDR3 extends over 14 amino acids. Germline lookup yields CDR1 SNHLY and CDR2 FYNNEI. CDR3 bases: TGTGCCAGCAGTGAGGCACAGGGGGTTTATGGCTACACCTTC. Encoded protein: CASSEAQGVYGYTF.

The chain couples TRBV6-2 or TRBV6-3 to TRBJ2-7, with D possibly TRBD1 on 6 matching bases. This CDR3 comprises 16 residues. V was trimmed by 5 bases and J by 2 bases, leaving 19 bases between them. Germline V gene lookup returns CDR1 MNHEY and CDR2 SVGEGT. CDR3 sequence (DNA): TGTGCCAGCAGTACCAGGCGGGCAGGGGCGACCTACGAGCAGTACTTC. This translates into CASSTRRAGATYEQYF.

In its sample, this clonotype was seen many times. This chain links TRBV12-3 or TRBV12-4 with TRBJ1-1, with a weak D call TRBD1 (5 bases). V lost 6 bases and J lost 7, with 18 bases in between. The CDR3 is made up of 14 amino acids. CDR3: CASSYSDIQVEAFF. The CDR3, as DNA: TGTGCCAGCAGCTATTCTGATATACAGGTTGAAGCTTTCTTT.

Only a few counts were recorded for this clonotype. The rearrangement joins TRBV6-5 to TRBJ2-7; perhaps TRBD1 as D (7 bases). This CDR3 spans 15 amino acids. The germline CDR1 and CDR2 sequences are MNHEY and SVGAGI. The V gene lost 2 bases and the J gene lost 9 bases, with 20 bases spanning the gap. CDR3 amino acids: CASSYETGTLLGQYF. As DNA, the CDR3 is TGTGCCAGCAGTTACGAGACAGGGACTCTCCTGGGGCAGTACTTC.

In this sample, this clonotype turned up once. The chain uses TRBV7-9 and TRBJ2-5; D may be TRBD2 (6 bases). The CDR3 is 14 residues long. Trimming removed 5 bases at V and 4 bases at J, with 14 bases between. Germline V CDR1 and CDR2: SEHNR, FQNEAQ (reference sequence). CDR3 coding DNA: TGTGCCAGCAGCAAGATAGCGGCTGGAGAGACCCAGTACTTC. This gives the protein CASSKIAAGETQYF.

The chain employs TRBV5-1 and TRBJ1-2; tentatively, D is TRBD1 (5 bases). The CDR3 spans 13 residues. Germline V gene sequence: CDR1 SGHRS, CDR2 YFSETQ. V gave up 7 bases and J gave up 4 bases, with 14 bases separating them. The CDR3 spells CASGRDGPYGYTF. CDR3 coding DNA: TGCGCCAGCGGCCGGGACGGGCCCTATGGCTACACCTTC.

This clonotype was observed many times. The J gene is TRBJ1-2, the V gene TRBV28; TRBD1 matches at 12 bases. The CDR3 loop spans 13 amino acids. CDR1 MDHEN and CDR2 SYDVKM come from the germline V gene. J gave up 8 bases and V 10 bases, and 8 bases lay outside the gene matches. The CDR3 bases are TGTGCCACTACCCGGGACAGGGGGCTAGGCTACACCTTC. This sequence encodes CATTRDRGLGYTF.